These 30 T cell receptor beta chains were all obtained from the same sample, sequenced in a study of metastatic and nonmetastatic thyroid tumors. TCRdb reanalyzed the PCR reads via MiXCR. The repertoire has 43,000 or so clones, roughly 15% of them found once; the top ten carry about 20%. The entire patient cohort was treatment-naive prior to thyroid surgery. The sequenced sample was blood. All receptors come from a female donor with papillary thyroid cancer or a benign thyroid nodule (not recorded which). Some clones in this sample may be carry-over from other donors' samples.

This clone is labeled medium-sized (0.01 to 0.1%). V gene TRBV10-3 combines with J gene TRBJ2-2; 7 bases fit TRBD2. V dropped 4 bases and J dropped 0; count of bases not matched to a gene: 5. Per germline, CDR1 ENHRY and CDR2 SYGVKD. The CDR3 sequence is 16 residues long. The CDR3 bases are TGTGCCATCAGTGGCGACGGGGGGACGAACACCGGGGAGCTGTTTTTT. It encodes CAISGDGGTNTGELFF.

This clone was recorded many times. Here the CDR3 reads CASSSGQGGNQPQHF. CDR3 bases: TGCGCCAGCAGCTCGGGACAGGGAGGGAATCAGCCCCAGCATTTT. The V call is TRBV5-1, the J call TRBJ1-5; 9 bases fit TRBD1. With V trimmed by 3 bases and J by 4 bases, 5 bases remained unmatched. From germline, CDR1 is SGHRS and CDR2 YFSETQ. This CDR3 region has 15 residues. Looking up the rest from reference TRBV5-1 and TRBJ1-5 gives the full variable domain: KAGVTQTPRYLIKTRGQQVTLSCSPISGHRSVSWYQQTPGQGLQFLFEYFSETQRNKGNFPGRFSGRQFSNSRSEMNVSTLELGDSALYLCASSSGQGGNQPQHFGDGTRLSIL.

V and J are TRBV5-4 and TRBJ2-5; D gene unclear. CDR3 length: 13 residues. Deletions cut 5 bases from V and 3 bases from J, with 11 bases between. Germline V lookup: CDR1 SGHNT, CDR2 YYREEE (reference sequence). The CDR3 loop reads CASRHGREETQYF. DNA for the CDR3: TGTGCCAGCAGACACGGACGGGAAGAGACCCAGTACTTC.

Many counts were recorded for this clone. The chain joins TRBV12-3 or TRBV12-4 to TRBJ1-2; TRBD1 matches at 8 bases. V shed 7 bases, J shed 4 bases, and the junction held 5 bases outside the gene matches. The CDR3 extends over 13 amino acids. The CDR3 spells CASTAGQGYGYTF. CDR3 DNA sequence: TGTGCCAGCACCGCTGGACAGGGCTATGGCTACACCTTC.

This clone has only a few counts. The chain links TRBV6-1 to TRBJ1-3; TRBD1 matches 7 bases. The CDR3 loop spans 16 amino acids. The germline V gene has CDR1 MNHNS and CDR2 SASEGT. V lost 6 bases and J lost 0; bases outside the gene matches: 8. The CDR3 region is CASSAGQAYSGNTIYF. The CDR3 DNA is TGTGCCAGCAGCGCCGGACAGGCTTACTCTGGAAACACCATATATTTT.

This clone has a count of ten or more. This chain connects TRBV6-1 to TRBJ1-4, with D possibly being TRBD1 (5 bases). The germline V gene encodes CDR1 MNHNS and CDR2 SASEGT. The CDR3 has 15 amino acids. With 7 bases removed from V and 3 bases from J, the gap between germline ends came to 15 bases. This CDR3 is CASKDSARANEKLFF. The CDR3 DNA reads TGTGCCAGCAAAGACTCGGCCAGGGCTAATGAAAAACTGTTTTTT.

CDR3 loop: CASSLGGRTANTGELFF. CDR3 bases: TGCGCCAGCAGCTTGGGGGGCAGAACCGCGAACACCGGGGAGCTGTTTTTT. The chain combines TRBV5-1 with TRBJ2-2, with D possibly being TRBD1 (5 bases). The CDR3 length is 17 residues. Per germline, CDR1 SGHRS and CDR2 YFSETQ. Deletions cut 0 bases from V and 0 bases from J, with 12 bases between.

Many counts were recorded for this clone. J is TRBJ2-7 and V is TRBV5-1; maybe TRBD2 (6 bases). The ends were cut back, 0 bases at V and 6 bases at J, with 16 bases in the middle. CDR3 length equals 15 residues. CDR1 and CDR2 from the germline V gene are SGHRS and YFSETQ. The CDR3 loop reads CASSLAGREVSEQYF. Written as DNA, the CDR3 is TGCGCCAGCAGCTTGGCCGGTAGGGAGGTGTCCGAGCAGTACTTC. Full variable domain (outside the CDR3, taken from reference TRBV5-1 and TRBJ2-7): KAGVTQTPRYLIKTRGQQVTLSCSPISGHRSVSWYQQTPGQGLQFLFEYFSETQRNKGNFPGRFSGRQFSNSRSEMNVSTLELGDSALYLCASSLAGREVSEQYFGPGTRLTVT.

This clone was observed at least ten times. This sequence joins TRBV11-3 and TRBJ2-7; 10 nucleotides agree with TRBD1. This CDR3 region has 15 residues. CDR1 SGHNT and CDR2 YENEEA come from the germline V gene. V was pared by 6 bases and J by 4 bases, with 9 bases of the junction left unmatched. The CDR3 region is CASSTRDRGSYEQYF. The DNA for the CDR3 is TGTGCCAGCAGTACTCGGGACAGGGGATCTTACGAGCAGTACTTC.

This clone has ten or more counts. The genes are TRBV24-1 and TRBJ2-5, with D uncertain. Per the germline V gene, CDR1 is KGHDR and CDR2 is SFDVKD. This CDR3 has 12 amino acids. Trimming removed 2 bases at V and 5 bases at J, with 5 bases between. The CDR3 nucleotides are TGTGCCACCAGTGATTGGAGCGAGACCCAGTACTTC. Protein: CATSDWSETQYF.

This clone was counted ten times or more. The chain couples TRBV7-3 to TRBJ2-3, with TRBD2 matching over 10 bases. Looked up from germline, CDR1 is SGHTA and CDR2 is FQGTGA. This CDR3 spans 15 amino acids. Trimming took 3 bases from V and 4 from J; bases not matched to a gene: 4. The CDR3 nucleotides read TGTGCCAGCAGCTTGGCTAGCGGGAGAGCAGATACGCAGTATTTT. Residues: CASSLASGRADTQYF.

This clone was detected ten times or more. This same CDR3 is encoded by further DNA sequences in the sample. This chain connects TRBV29-1 to TRBJ2-7; tentatively, D is TRBD1 (5 bases). Deletions cut 5 bases from V and 3 bases from J, with 11 bases between. The V gene's germline CDR1 is SQVTM and CDR2 ANQGSEA. The CDR3 covers 12 residues. CDR3 in DNA: TGCAGCGTTCCGGGTCAGGGCTACGAGCAGTACTTC. Residues: CSVPGQGYEQYF.

This clone has more than one count but fewer than ten. The chain recombines TRBV2 with TRBJ1-2; possibly TRBD1 for D (5 bases). Trimming removed 4 bases from V and 4 bases from J, with 13 bases in between. CDR1 is SNHLY, CDR2 FYNNEI, per germline. The CDR3 covers 14 residues. The CDR3 sequence is CASSAMGHIYGYTF. The CDR3 DNA follows: TGTGCCAGCAGTGCTATGGGGCATATCTATGGCTACACCTTC.

This chain connects TRBV6-1 to TRBJ2-7; TRBD2 agrees at 7 bases. Germline-derived CDR1 and CDR2 are MNHNS and SASEGT. This CDR3 spans 13 amino acids. V lost 5 bases, J lost 4 bases, and 5 bases stayed unmatched. CDR3: CASSSGVLYEQYF. The CDR3 coding sequence is TGTGCCAGCAGTAGCGGGGTACTATACGAGCAGTACTTC.

This clone was recorded many times. The chain carries TRBV6-2 or TRBV6-3 and TRBJ1-2; a possible D gene is TRBD1 (6 bases). Germline V CDR1 and CDR2: MNHEY, SVGEGT. The CDR3 covers 15 residues. The V end lost 6 bases, the J end lost 4 bases, and 18 bases lay between the germline ends. This CDR3 is CASRQQQGNPYGYTF. Here the CDR3 DNA reads TGTGCCAGCAGACAACAACAGGGTAACCCCTATGGCTACACCTTC.

This chain links TRBV6-5 with TRBJ2-1, with 8 positions matching TRBD2. The CDR3 totals 20 residues. Germline V gene sequence: CDR1 MNHEY, CDR2 SVGAGI. Unmatched junction bases numbered 18, after V lost 5 bases and J lost 0 bases. CDR3 loop: CASSPYEGTSLLVSYNEQFF. For the CDR3, the DNA is TGTGCCAGCAGTCCCTACGAAGGGACTAGTTTATTAGTCTCCTACAATGAGCAGTTCTTC.

In its sample, this clone was seen many times. The V and J genes are TRBV2 and TRBJ2-7; weak D call: TRBD1 (6 bases). The CDR3 extends over 13 amino acids. The germline V gene has CDR1 SNHLY and CDR2 FYNNEI. The V end lost 4 bases, the J end lost 4 bases, and 11 bases lay between the germline ends. The CDR3 sequence is CASSAGGLYEQYF. The CDR3 DNA reads TGTGCCAGCAGTGCTGGGGGCTTATACGAGCAGTACTTC. The full variable domain, with the rest looked up from reference TRBV2 and TRBJ2-7, is EPEVTQTPSHQVTQMGQEVILRCVPISNHLYFYWYRQILGQKVEFLVSFYNNEISEKSEIFDDQFSVERPDGSNFTLKIRSTKLEDSAMYFCASSAGGLYEQYFGPGTRLTVT.

The chain links TRBV11-2 to TRBJ2-5, with D unclear. The V gene's germline CDR1 is SGHAT and CDR2 FQNNGV. CDR3 length: 14 amino acids. Deletions cut 2 bases from V and 5 bases from J, with 12 bases between. In DNA form, the CDR3 reads TGTGCCAGCAGCTTATTGGGGTCTGTGGAGACCCAGTACTTC. Translating gives CASSLLGSVETQYF.

The sample holds many counts of this clone. The chain employs TRBV9 and TRBJ1-5; tentatively, D is TRBD1 (5 bases). From germline, CDR1 is SGDLS and CDR2 YYNGEE. Between the trimmed V and J ends, which lost 7 bases and 0 bases, there was a span of 8 bases. There are 13 residues in the CDR3. The CDR3 here is CASGGYSNQPQHF. DNA for the CDR3: TGTGCCAGCGGGGGTTATAGCAATCAGCCCCAGCATTTT.

The V call is TRBV11-2, the J call TRBJ2-1; D not certain. This CDR3 is built from 12 residues. Trimming left V 2 bases short and J 10 bases short, with 9 bases between. CDR1 is SGHAT and CDR2 is FQNNGV in the germline V gene. CDR3 sequence: CASSLSRTEQFF. CDR3 bases: TGTGCCAGCAGCTTATCCCGGACGGAGCAGTTCTTC.

In this sample, this clone turned up a few times. Given a much more abundant clone one base away, this may be a read error. Other nucleotide sequences in the sample specify the same CDR3. The rearrangement uses TRBV20-1 and TRBJ2-3; 7 positions match TRBD2. The CDR3 length is 15 residues. Per germline, CDR1 DFQATT and CDR2 SNEGSKA (reference sequence). The V segment lost 1 base and the J segment 0 bases; nucleotides outside the gene matches: 4. This chain's CDR3 is CSARGTSASTDTQYF. CDR3 sequence (DNA): TGCAGTGCTAGAGGGACTAGTGCCAGCACAGATACGCAGTATTTT.

This clone has at least ten counts. The J gene is TRBJ1-2, the V gene TRBV20-1, with D perhaps TRBD1 (6 bases). CDR1 is DFQATT and CDR2 is SNEGSKA in the germline V gene (reference sequence). The CDR3 loop spans 14 amino acids. V was pared by 5 bases and J by 4 bases, with 17 bases between. Here the CDR3 reads CSAPQTGVLYGYTF. In nucleotides, the CDR3 is TGCAGTGCTCCCCAGACAGGCGTCCTCTATGGCTACACCTTC.

This clone showed up just a few times. The chain employs TRBV28 and TRBJ2-7; 9 nucleotides match TRBD2. The CDR3 loop spans 18 amino acids. Per germline, CDR1 MDHEN and CDR2 SYDVKM. J was trimmed by 0 bases and V by 8 bases; bases with no gene match: 17. The CDR3 protein is CASVVSFLAGANSYEQYF. CDR3 DNA: TGTGCCAGCGTGGTGTCTTTTTTAGCGGGGGCGAACTCCTACGAGCAGTACTTC.

This clone showed up many times. The final CDR3 position lacks the conserved phenylalanine or tryptophan, pointing to a likely read error. The genes are TRBV11-1 and TRBJ2-1, with 10 bases identical to TRBD1. Germline CDR1 reads SGHAT; CDR2 reads FQDESV (reference sequence). Trimming took 11 bases from V and 6 from J; bases not matched to a gene: 4. The CDR3 covers 12 residues. The CDR3 sequence is CASGTGVNEQFL. The CDR3, as DNA: TGTGCCTCCGGGACAGGGGTCAATGAGCAGTTCCTC.

The table lists this clone with many counts. The DNA of the CDR3 is TGTGCCAGCAGTTTTGTTGTTGTTGCTAGCGGGAGTTGGCAGTTCTTC. The encoded protein is CASSFVVVASGSWQFF. This chain uses TRBV28 with TRBJ2-1; 10 bases are a match to TRBD2. Germline V gene sequence: CDR1 MDHEN, CDR2 SYDVKM. Unmatched junction bases numbered 14, after V lost 3 bases and J lost 12 bases. CDR3 length: 16 residues.

J is TRBJ1-2 and V is TRBV2; D gene unclear. The germline gives CDR1 SNHLY, CDR2 FYNNEI. This CDR3 is 15 amino acids long. CDR3: CASLLPTESSYGYTF. CDR3 nucleotides: TGTGCGAGCTTATTACCCACCGAGTCCAGCTATGGCTACACCTTC.

This clone came up many times. The genes are TRBV6-5 and TRBJ2-6; D may be TRBD1 or TRBD2 (5 bases each). CDR1 and CDR2 (germline): MNHEY, SVGAGI. The CDR3 consists of 16 residues. The V end lost 0 bases, the J end lost 0 bases, and 6 bases lay between the germline ends. The CDR3 DNA reads TGTGCCAGCAGTTACTCGGGGGACTCTGGGGCCAACGTCCTGACTTTC. This codes for CASSYSGDSGANVLTF.

This clone has a count of ten or more. Distinct nucleotide sequences in the sample also encode this CDR3. This chain uses TRBV5-1 with TRBJ1-1; D remains ambiguous. V was trimmed by 0 bases and J by 3 bases, leaving 6 bases between them. In germline, CDR1 is SGHRS, CDR2 YFSETQ. CDR3 length equals 13 residues. The CDR3 sequence is CASSLGQHTEAFF. Here the CDR3 DNA reads TGCGCCAGCAGCTTGGGGCAGCACACTGAAGCTTTCTTT.

This clone came up a few times. The chain recombines TRBV6-1 with TRBJ2-1; 8 bases align to TRBD2. Germline V CDR1 and CDR2: MNHNS, SASEGT. J lost 6 bases, V lost 6 bases, and 10 bases had no gene match. The CDR3 runs 15 residues. The CDR3 DNA reads TGTGCCAGCAGCGTAGGTGGGACTAGATCCAATGAGCAGTTCTTC. Translating gives CASSVGGTRSNEQFF.

This clone has a handful of counts. The chain uses TRBV27 and TRBJ1-2; D is unresolved. CDR1 is MNHEY, CDR2 SMNVEV, per germline (reference sequence). The CDR3 consists of 13 residues. V was clipped by 5 bases and J by 1 base, with 8 bases between them. In DNA, the CDR3 is TGTGCCAGCAGTGATGGGGATAACTATGGCTACACCTTC. The encoded protein is CASSDGDNYGYTF.